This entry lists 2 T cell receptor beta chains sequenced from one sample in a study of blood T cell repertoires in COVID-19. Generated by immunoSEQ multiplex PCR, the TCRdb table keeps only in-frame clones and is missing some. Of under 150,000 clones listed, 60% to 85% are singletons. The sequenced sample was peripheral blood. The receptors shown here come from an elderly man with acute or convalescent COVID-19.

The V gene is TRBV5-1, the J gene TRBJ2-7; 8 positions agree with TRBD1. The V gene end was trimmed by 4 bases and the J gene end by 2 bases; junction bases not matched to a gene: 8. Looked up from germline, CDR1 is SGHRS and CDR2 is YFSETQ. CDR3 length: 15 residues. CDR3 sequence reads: CASSQGQGSTYEQYF. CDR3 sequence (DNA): TGCGCCAGCAGCCAAGGACAGGGATCAACCTACGAGCAGTACTTC. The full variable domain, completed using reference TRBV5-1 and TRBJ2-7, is KAGVTQTPRYLIKTRGQQVTLSCSPISGHRSVSWYQQTPGQGLQFLFEYFSETQRNKGNFPGRFSGRQFSNSRSEMNVSTLELGDSALYLCASSQGQGSTYEQYFGPGTRLTVT.

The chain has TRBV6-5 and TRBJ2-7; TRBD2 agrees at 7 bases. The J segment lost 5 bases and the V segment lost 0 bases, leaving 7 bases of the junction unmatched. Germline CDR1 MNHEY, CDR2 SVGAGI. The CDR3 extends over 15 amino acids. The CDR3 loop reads CASSYSTYGGNEQYF. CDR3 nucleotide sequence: TGTGCCAGCAGTTACTCGACCTACGGGGGGAACGAGCAGTACTTC.